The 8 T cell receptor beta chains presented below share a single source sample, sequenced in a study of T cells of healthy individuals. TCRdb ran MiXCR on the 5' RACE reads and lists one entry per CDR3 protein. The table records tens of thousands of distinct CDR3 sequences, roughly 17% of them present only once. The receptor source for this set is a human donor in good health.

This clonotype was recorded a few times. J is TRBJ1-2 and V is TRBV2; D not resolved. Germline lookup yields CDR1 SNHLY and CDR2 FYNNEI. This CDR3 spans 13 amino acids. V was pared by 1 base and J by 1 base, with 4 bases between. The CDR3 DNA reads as TGTGCCAGCAGTGAAGGGGTTAACTATGGCTACACCTTC. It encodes CASSEGVNYGYTF.

CDR3 protein: CASRQQGTGELFF. The CDR3 DNA reads as TGTGCCAGCAGACAACAGGGAACCGGGGAGCTGTTTTTT. The chain joins TRBV6-2 or TRBV6-3 to TRBJ2-2; weak D call: TRBD1 (6 bases). The CDR3 extends over 13 amino acids. Per germline, CDR1 MNHEY and CDR2 SVGEGT. The V and J ends lost 6 bases and 5 bases respectively, with 10 bases between them.

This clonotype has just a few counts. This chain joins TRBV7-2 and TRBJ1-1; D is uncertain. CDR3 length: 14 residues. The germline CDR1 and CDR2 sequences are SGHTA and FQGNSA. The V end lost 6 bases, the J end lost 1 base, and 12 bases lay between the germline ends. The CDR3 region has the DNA TGTGCCAGCAGTTCAGACACAAGGAACACTGAAGCTTTCTTT. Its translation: CASSSDTRNTEAFF.

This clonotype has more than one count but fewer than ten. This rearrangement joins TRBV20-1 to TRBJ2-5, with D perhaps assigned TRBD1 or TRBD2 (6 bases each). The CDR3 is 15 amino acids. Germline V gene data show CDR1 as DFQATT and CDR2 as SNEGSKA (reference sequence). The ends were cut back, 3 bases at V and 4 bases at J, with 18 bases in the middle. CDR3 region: CSARIGGRGLETQYF. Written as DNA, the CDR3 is TGCAGTGCTAGGATAGGGGGGCGCGGATTAGAGACCCAGTACTTC.

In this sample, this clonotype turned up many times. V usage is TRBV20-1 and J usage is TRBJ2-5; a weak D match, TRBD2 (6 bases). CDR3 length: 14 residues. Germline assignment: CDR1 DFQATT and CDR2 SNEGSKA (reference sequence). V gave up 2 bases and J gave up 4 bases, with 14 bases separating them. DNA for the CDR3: TGCAGTGCTAGACCAACGGCGGGGAGAGAGACCCAGTACTTC. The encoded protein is CSARPTAGRETQYF.

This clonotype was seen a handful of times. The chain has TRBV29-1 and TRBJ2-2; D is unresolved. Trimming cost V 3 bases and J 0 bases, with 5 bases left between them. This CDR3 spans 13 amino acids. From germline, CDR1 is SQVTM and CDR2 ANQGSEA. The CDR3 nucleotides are TGCAGCGTTGACGTACCGAACACCGGGGAGCTGTTTTTT. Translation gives CSVDVPNTGELFF.

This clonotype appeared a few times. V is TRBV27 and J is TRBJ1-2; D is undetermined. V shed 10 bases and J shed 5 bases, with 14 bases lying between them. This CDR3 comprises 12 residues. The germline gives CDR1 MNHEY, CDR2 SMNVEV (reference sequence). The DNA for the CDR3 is TGTGCCACCTTAAGTACCAGATATGGCTACACCTTC. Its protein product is CATLSTRYGYTF.

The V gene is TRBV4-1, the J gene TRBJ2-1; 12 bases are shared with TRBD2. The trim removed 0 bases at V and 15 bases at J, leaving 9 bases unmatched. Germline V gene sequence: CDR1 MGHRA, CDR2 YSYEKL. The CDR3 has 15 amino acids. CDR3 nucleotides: TGCGCCAGCAGCCAAGAGTCTAGCGGGAGGGCCCCAGCGTTCTTC. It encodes CASSQESSGRAPAFF.